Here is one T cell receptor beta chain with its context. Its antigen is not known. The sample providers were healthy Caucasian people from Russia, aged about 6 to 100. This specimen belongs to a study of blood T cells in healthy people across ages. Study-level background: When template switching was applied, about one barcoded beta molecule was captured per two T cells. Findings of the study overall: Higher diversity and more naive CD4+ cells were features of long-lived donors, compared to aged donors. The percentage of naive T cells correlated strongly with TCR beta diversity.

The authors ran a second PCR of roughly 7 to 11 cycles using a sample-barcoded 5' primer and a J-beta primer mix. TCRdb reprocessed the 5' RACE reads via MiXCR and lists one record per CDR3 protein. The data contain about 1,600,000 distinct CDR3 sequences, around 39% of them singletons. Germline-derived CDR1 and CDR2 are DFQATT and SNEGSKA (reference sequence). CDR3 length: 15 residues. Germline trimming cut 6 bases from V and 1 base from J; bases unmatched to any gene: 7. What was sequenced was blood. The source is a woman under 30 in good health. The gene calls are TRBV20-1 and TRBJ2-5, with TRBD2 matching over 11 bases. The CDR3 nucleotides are TGCAGTGCACCACTAGCGGGGGACACCCAAGAGACCCAGTACTTC. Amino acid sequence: CSAPLAGDTQETQYF.